This T cell receptor (beta chain) was recorded in a study of blood T cells in healthy people across ages. V dropped 0 bases and J dropped 0 bases, with 9 bases sitting between them. The CDR3 contains 15 residues. Germline CDR1 and CDR2: MNHNY and SVGAGI (reference sequence). This clonotype was counted a few times. Next came a second PCR, run for 7 to 11 cycles, which used a sample-barcoded 5' primer along with a J-beta primer mix. TCRdb re-analysed the 5' RACE reads in MiXCR, keeping a single row per CDR3 protein. The table lists 920,000 or so distinct CDR3 sequences, 45% of them singletons, with around 18% in the top ten.

This TCR came from a woman aged 60-75 years in good health. This chain uses TRBV6-6 with TRBJ2-7; D is perhaps TRBD1 (5 bases). The sequenced sample was blood. CDR3 bases: TGTGCCAGCAGTTACTCAACAGGCCCCTCCTACGAGCAGTACTTC. It is translated as CASSYSTGPSYEQYF.